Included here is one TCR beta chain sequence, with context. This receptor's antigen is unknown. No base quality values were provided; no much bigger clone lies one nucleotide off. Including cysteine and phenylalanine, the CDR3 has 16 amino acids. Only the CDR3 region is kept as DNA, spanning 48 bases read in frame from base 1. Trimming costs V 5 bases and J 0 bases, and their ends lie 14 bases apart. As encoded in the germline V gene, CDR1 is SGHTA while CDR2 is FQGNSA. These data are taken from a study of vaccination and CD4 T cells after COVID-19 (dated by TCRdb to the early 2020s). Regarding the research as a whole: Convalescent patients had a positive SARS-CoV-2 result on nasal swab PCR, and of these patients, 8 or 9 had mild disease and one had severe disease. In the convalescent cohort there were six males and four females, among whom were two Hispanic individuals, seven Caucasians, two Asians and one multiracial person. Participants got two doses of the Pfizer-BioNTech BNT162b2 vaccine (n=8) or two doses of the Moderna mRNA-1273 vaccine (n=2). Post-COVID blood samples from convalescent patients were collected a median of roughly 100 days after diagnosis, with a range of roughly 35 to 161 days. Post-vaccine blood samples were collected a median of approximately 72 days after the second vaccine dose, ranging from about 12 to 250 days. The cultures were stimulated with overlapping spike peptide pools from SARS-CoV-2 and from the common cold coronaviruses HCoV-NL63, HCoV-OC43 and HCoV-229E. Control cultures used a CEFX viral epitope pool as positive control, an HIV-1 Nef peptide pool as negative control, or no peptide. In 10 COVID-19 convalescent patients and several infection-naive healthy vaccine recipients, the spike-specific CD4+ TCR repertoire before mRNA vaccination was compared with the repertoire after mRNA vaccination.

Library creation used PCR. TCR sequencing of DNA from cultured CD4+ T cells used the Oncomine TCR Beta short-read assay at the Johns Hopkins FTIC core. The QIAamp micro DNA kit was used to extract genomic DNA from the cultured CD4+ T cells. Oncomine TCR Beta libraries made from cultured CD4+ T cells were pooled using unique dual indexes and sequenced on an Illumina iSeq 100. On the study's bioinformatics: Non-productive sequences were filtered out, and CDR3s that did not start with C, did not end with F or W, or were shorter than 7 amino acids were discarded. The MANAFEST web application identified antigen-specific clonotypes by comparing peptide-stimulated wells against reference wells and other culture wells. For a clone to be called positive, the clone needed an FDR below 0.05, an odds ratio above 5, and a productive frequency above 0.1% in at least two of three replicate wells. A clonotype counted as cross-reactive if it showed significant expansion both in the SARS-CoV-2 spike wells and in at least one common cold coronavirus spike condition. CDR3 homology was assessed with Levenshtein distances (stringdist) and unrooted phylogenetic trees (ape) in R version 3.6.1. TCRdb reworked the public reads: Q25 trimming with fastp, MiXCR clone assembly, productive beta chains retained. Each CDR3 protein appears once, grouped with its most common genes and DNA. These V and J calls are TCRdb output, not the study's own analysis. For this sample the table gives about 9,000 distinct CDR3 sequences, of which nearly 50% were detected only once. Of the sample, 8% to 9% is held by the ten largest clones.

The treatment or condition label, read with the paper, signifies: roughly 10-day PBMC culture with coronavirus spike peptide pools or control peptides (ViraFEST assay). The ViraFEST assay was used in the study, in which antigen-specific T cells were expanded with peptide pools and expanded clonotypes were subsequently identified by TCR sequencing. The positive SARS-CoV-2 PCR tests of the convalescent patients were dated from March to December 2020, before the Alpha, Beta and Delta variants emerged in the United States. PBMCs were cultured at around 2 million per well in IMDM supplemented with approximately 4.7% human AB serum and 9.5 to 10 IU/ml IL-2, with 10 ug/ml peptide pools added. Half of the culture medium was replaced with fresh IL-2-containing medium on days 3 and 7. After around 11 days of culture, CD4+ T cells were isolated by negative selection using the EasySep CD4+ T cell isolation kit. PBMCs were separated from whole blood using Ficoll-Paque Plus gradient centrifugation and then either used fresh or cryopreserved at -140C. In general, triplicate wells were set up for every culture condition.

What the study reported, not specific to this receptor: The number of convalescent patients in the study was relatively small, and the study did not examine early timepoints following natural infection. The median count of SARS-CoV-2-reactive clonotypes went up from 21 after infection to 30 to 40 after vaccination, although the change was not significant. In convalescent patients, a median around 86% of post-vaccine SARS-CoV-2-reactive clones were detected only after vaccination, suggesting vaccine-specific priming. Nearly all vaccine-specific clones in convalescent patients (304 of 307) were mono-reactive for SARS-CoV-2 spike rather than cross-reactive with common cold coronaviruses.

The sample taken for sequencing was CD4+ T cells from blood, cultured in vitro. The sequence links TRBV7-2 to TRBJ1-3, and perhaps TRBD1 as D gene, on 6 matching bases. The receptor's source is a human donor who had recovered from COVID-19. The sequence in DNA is TGTGCCAGCAGCCCGCCGGGGACACGCTCTGGAAACACCATATATTTT. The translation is CASSPPGTRSGNTIYF.